Below are 20 T cell receptor beta chains sequenced from a single sample in a study of CD8+ T cells in alopecia areata. RNA was extracted and reverse transcribed into cDNA as the sequencing template. Method: immunoSEQ multiplex PCR; TCRdb's copy keeps in-frame clones and lacks some. The sample yields hundreds of thousands of clones, roughly 69% seen once. The sequenced sample was CD4+ T cells sorted from blood, obtained at week 0. Every receptor here comes from a human donor with alopecia areata.

This clone occurred once. J is TRBJ2-7 and V is TRBV4-1, with 9 bases lining up with TRBD1. Germline CDR1 MGHRA, CDR2 YSYEKL. The CDR3 extends over 14 amino acids. Germline trimming cut 3 bases from V and 7 bases from J; bases unmatched to any gene: 7. This CDR3 reads CASSHPGTGREQYF. CDR3 DNA: TGCGCCAGCAGCCATCCCGGGACAGGGAGGGAGCAGTACTTC.

V gene TRBV5-1 combines with J gene TRBJ2-5; no definite D call. V shed 1 base and J shed 5 bases, with 12 bases lying between them. This CDR3 is built from 14 residues. Germline CDR1 is SGHRS and CDR2 is YFSETQ. Written as DNA, the CDR3 is TGCGCCAGCAGCTTGTATCCACCCACGGAGACCCAGTACTTC. It codes for CASSLYPPTETQYF.

The J gene is TRBJ2-6, the V gene TRBV18; D unclear. CDR3 size: 15 residues. Germline lookup yields CDR1 KGHSH and CDR2 LQKENI. V lost 3 bases and J 0 bases, leaving 6 bases between the germline ends. As DNA, the CDR3 is TGTGCCAGCTCACCCTGGGCCTCTGGGGCCAACGTCCTGACTTTC. It encodes CASSPWASGANVLTF.

The CDR3, as DNA: TGTGCCAGCAGTGAAGGACTTCACCCAAACTCTGCCGAGACCCAGTACTTC. Its translation is CASSEGLHPNSAETQYF. This chain uses TRBV2 with TRBJ2-5; D gene uncertain. V dropped 1 base and J dropped 5 bases, with 20 bases sitting between them. The CDR3 spans 17 residues. Germline loops: CDR1 SNHLY, CDR2 FYNNEI.

The rearrangement links TRBV30 to TRBJ2-5; 7 bases fit TRBD1. Germline lookup yields CDR1 GTSNPN and CDR2 SVGIG (reference sequence). The CDR3 sequence is 14 residues long. V gave up 0 bases and J gave up 4 bases; unmatched junction bases: 5. CDR3 residues: CAWSVTGVAETQYF. The CDR3 DNA is TGTGCCTGGAGTGTAACAGGGGTTGCAGAGACCCAGTACTTC.

The CDR3 loop reads CASSRDRAGYGYTF. CDR3 coding DNA: TGTGCCAGCAGCCGGGACAGGGCTGGCTATGGCTACACCTTC. The gene calls are TRBV5-6 and TRBJ1-2; 9 nucleotides align to TRBD1. J lost 4 bases, V lost 4 bases, and 5 bases had no gene match. Germline V CDR1 and CDR2: SGHDT, YYEEEE. This CDR3 has 14 residues.

The chain employs TRBV25-1 and TRBJ1-4; possible D gene TRBD1, 6 bases. The CDR3 is 11 residues long. The germline V gene has CDR1 MGHDK and CDR2 SYGVNS. V lost 4 bases to trimming and J lost 12 bases, with 9 bases between them. The CDR3 nucleotides read TGTGCCAGCAGTGCGGGGGGCCAACTGTTTTTT. This encodes CASSAGGQLFF.

The J gene is TRBJ2-7, the V gene TRBV11-2, with D hard to call. Germline V gene sequence: CDR1 SGHAT, CDR2 FQNNGV. This CDR3 is built from 11 residues. Deletions cut 7 bases from V and 9 bases from J, with 13 bases between. The CDR3 here is CASTSSGGQYF. DNA for the CDR3: TGTGCCAGCACCTCGTCGGGTGGGCAGTACTTC.

This clone was seen a handful of times. J is TRBJ1-1 and V is TRBV5-1; D is uncertain. The germline V gene has CDR1 SGHRS and CDR2 YFSETQ. Trimming pared 0 bases from V and 4 bases from J, leaving 7 bases between. CDR3 length: 13 residues. CDR3 bases: TGCGCCAGCAGCTTGGACGGCTTCACTGAAGCTTTCTTT. Amino acids: CASSLDGFTEAFF.

This clone was observed a few times. Other DNA sequences in this specimen translate into the identical CDR3. The chain combines TRBV18 with TRBJ2-5; D gene uncertain. Trimming pared 6 bases from V and 3 bases from J, leaving 5 bases between. There are 11 residues in the CDR3. CDR1 is KGHSH, CDR2 LQKENI, per germline. The CDR3 loop reads CASSLKETQYF. CDR3 in DNA: TGTGCCAGCTCTCTCAAAGAGACCCAGTACTTC.

This clone was seen a handful of times. V usage is TRBV2 and J usage is TRBJ2-2; D ambiguous. V was pared by 5 bases and J by 5 bases, with 9 bases between. This CDR3 contains 13 residues. CDR1 and CDR2 (germline): SNHLY, FYNNEI. The chain's CDR3 is CASSPTPTGELFF. The DNA for the CDR3 is TGTGCCAGCAGTCCGACTCCTACCGGGGAGCTGTTTTTT.

The chain carries TRBV29-1 and TRBJ2-3; TRBD1 agrees at 11 bases. The V segment lost 6 bases and the J segment 7 bases; nucleotides outside the gene matches: 9. The germline V gene has CDR1 SQVTM and CDR2 ANQGSEA. The CDR3 spans 14 residues. The CDR3, as DNA: TGCAGCGTCCCCCCAGGACAGGGGGCGAATACGCAGTATTTT. Its protein product is CSVPPGQGANTQYF.

The chain has TRBV5-4 and TRBJ1-6; weak D call: TRBD1 (5 bases). The CDR3 covers 16 residues. V shed 6 bases and J shed 6 bases, with 19 bases lying between them. Germline V CDR1 and CDR2: SGHNT, YYREEE (reference sequence). The CDR3 bases are TGTGCCAGCACCGATTCCGGAGGACACCGTAATTCACCCCTCCACTTT. This translates into CASTDSGGHRNSPLHF.

The gene calls are TRBV30 and TRBJ1-6, with D unresolved. V lost 2 bases to trimming and J lost 7 bases, with 9 bases between them. Germline V gene data show CDR1 as GTSNPN and CDR2 as SVGIG (reference sequence). The CDR3 has 13 residues. The CDR3 reads CAWSYDGNSPLHF. The CDR3 bases are TGTGCCTGGAGTTACGATGGAAATTCACCCCTCCACTTT. Together with reference TRBV30 and TRBJ1-6, the CDR3 gives the full variable domain: SQTIHQWPATLVQPVGSPLSLECTVEGTSNPNLYWYRQAAGRGLQLLFYSVGIGQISSEVPQNLSASRPQDRQFILSSKKLLLSDSGFYLCAWSYDGNSPLHFGNGTRLTVT.

This clone turned up a few times. The rearrangement links TRBV29-1 to TRBJ2-7, with 12 bases identical to TRBD1. The trim removed 4 bases at V and 5 bases at J, leaving 9 bases unmatched. The CDR3 length is 15 residues. The germline CDR1 and CDR2 sequences are SQVTM and ANQGSEA. The CDR3: CSVASSGQGANEQYF. In nucleotides, the CDR3 is TGCAGCGTTGCCTCTTCGGGACAGGGGGCAAACGAGCAGTACTTC.

The chain carries TRBV7-2 and TRBJ2-7; D not resolved. The CDR3 totals 15 residues. The germline CDR1 and CDR2 sequences are SGHTA and FQGNSA. Trimming cost V 1 base and J 2 bases, with 12 bases left between them. CDR3 in DNA: TGTGCCAGCAGCTTAGATGTAGCTTCCCCCTACGAGCAGTACTTC. It is translated as CASSLDVASPYEQYF.

The chain combines TRBV2 with TRBJ2-3, with 12 bases lining up with TRBD1. The CDR3 sequence is 16 residues long. Germline V lookup: CDR1 SNHLY, CDR2 FYNNEI. J was trimmed by 6 bases and V by 8 bases; bases with no gene match: 12. This CDR3 is CASGSTGTGGRDTQYF. Written as DNA, the CDR3 is TGTGCCAGCGGGAGTACTGGGACAGGGGGCAGGGATACGCAGTATTTT.

This clone was observed a single time. This chain uses TRBV30 with TRBJ1-4; D not certain. Germline CDR1 GTSNPN, CDR2 SVGIG (reference sequence). V lost 1 base and J 7 bases, leaving 10 bases between the germline ends. The CDR3 has 13 residues. CDR3 sequence: CAWSGGTREKLFF. In DNA, the CDR3 is TGTGCCTGGAGTGGGGGAACTCGTGAAAAACTGTTTTTT.

The chain joins TRBV4-2 to TRBJ2-3, with 10 bases fitting TRBD2. V trimming: 4 bases; J trimming: 1 base; junction bases outside the gene matches: 5. CDR1 and CDR2 from the germline V gene are LGHNA and YNFKEQ. This CDR3 region has 16 residues. The CDR3 sequence is CASSLAGTSGTDTQYF. CDR3 bases: TGTGCCAGCAGCCTAGCCGGGACTAGCGGCACAGATACGCAGTATTTT.

This clone came up a few times. This chain links TRBV30 with TRBJ1-5, with TRBD1 matching over 12 bases. The ends lost 2 bases at V and 7 bases at J; junction bases unmatched: 6. The CDR3 spans 15 residues. CDR1 is GTSNPN, CDR2 SVGIG, per germline (reference sequence). CDR3 DNA sequence: TGTGCCTGGAGTATGGGGACAGGGGGCTCCCAGCCCCAGCATTTT. Translation gives CAWSMGTGGSQPQHF.